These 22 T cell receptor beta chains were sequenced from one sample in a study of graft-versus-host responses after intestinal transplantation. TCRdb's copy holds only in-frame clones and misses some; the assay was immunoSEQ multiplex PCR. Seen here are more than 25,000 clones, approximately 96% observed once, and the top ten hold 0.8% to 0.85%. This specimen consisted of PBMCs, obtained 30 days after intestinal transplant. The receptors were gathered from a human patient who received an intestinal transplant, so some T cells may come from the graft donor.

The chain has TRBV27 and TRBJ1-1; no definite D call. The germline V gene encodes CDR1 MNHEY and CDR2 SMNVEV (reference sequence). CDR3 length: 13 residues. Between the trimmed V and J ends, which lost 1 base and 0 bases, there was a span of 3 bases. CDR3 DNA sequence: TGTGCCAGCAGTTTATTACTGAACACTGAAGCTTTCTTT. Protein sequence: CASSLLLNTEAFF.

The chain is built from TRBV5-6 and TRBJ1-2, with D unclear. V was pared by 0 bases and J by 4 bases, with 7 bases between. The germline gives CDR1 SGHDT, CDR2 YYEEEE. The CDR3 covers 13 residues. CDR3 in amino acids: CASSLDNSYGYTF. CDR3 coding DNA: TGTGCCAGCAGCTTGGACAACAGCTATGGCTACACCTTC.

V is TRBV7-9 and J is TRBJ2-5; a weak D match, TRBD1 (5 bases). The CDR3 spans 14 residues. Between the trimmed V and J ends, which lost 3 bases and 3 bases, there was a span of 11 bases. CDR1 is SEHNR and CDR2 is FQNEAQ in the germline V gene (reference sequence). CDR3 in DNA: TGTGCCAGCAGCTTGAGACAGAACGAAGAGACCCAGTACTTC. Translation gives CASSLRQNEETQYF.

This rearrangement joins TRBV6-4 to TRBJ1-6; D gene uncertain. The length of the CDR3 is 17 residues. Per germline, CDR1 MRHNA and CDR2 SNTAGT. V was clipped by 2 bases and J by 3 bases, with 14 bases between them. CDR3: CASSDRRPKNYNSPLHF. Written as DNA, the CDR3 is TGTGCCAGCAGTGACCGTCGCCCGAAGAACTATAATTCACCCCTCCACTTT.

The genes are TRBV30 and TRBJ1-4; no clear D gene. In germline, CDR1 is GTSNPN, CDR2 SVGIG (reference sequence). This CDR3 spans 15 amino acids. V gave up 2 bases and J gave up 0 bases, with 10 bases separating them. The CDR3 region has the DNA TGTGCCTGGAGTCGGGGAACACCAACTAATGAAAAACTGTTTTTT. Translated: CAWSRGTPTNEKLFF. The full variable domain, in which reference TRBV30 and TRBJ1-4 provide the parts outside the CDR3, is SQTIHQWPATLVQPVGSPLSLECTVEGTSNPNLYWYRQAAGRGLQLLFYSVGIGQISSEVPQNLSASRPQDRQFILSSKKLLLSDSGFYLCAWSRGTPTNEKLFFGSGTQLSVL.

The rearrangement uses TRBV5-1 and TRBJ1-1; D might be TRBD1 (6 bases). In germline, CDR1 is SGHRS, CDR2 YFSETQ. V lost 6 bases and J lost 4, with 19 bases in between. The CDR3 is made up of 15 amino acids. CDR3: CASTLGEGGITEAFF. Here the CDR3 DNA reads TGCGCCAGCACCCTGGGTGAGGGGGGGATCACTGAAGCTTTCTTT. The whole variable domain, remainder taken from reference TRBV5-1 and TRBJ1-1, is KAGVTQTPRYLIKTRGQQVTLSCSPISGHRSVSWYQQTPGQGLQFLFEYFSETQRNKGNFPGRFSGRQFSNSRSEMNVSTLELGDSALYLCASTLGEGGITEAFFGQGTRLTVV.

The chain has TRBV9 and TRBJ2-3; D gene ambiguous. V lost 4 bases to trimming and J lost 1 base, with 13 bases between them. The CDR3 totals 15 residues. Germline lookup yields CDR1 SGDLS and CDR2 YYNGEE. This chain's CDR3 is CASSWSGDRTDTQYF. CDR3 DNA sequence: TGTGCCAGCAGCTGGTCCGGCGACCGCACAGATACGCAGTATTTT.

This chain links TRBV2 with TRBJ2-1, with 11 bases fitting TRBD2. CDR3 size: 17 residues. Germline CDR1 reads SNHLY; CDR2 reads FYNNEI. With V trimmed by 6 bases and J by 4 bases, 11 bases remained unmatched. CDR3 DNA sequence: TGTGCCAGCAGGACCTACTTAATAGCGGGGGGGTACAATGAGCAGTTCTTC. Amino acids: CASRTYLIAGGYNEQFF.

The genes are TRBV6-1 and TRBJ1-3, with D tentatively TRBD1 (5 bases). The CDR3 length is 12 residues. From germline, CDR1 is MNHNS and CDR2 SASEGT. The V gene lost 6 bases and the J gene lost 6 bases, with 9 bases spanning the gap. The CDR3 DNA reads TGTGCCAGCAGGGGACCCTTAAACACCATATATTTT. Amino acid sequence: CASRGPLNTIYF.

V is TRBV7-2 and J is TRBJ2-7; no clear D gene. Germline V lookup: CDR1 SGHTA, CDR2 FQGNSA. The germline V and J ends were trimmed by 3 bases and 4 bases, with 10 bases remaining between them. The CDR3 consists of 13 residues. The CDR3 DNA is TGTGCCAGCAGCTTTGGAGCGAGGTACGAGCAGTACTTC. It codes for CASSFGARYEQYF. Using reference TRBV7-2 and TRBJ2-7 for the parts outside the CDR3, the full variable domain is GAGVSQSPSNKVTEKGKDVELRCDPISGHTALYWYRQSLGQGLEFLIYFQGNSAPDKSGLPSDRFSAERTGGSVSTLTIQRTQQEDSAVYLCASSFGARYEQYFGPGTRLTVT.

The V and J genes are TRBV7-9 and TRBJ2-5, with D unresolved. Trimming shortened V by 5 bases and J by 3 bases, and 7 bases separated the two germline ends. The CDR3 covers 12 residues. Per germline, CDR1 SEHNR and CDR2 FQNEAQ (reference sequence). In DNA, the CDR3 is TGTGCCAGCAGCCGGGCGGAAGAGACCCAGTACTTC. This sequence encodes CASSRAEETQYF.

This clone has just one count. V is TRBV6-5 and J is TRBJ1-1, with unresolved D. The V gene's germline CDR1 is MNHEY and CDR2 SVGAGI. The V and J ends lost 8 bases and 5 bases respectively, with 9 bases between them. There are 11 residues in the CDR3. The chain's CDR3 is CASGLGTEAFF. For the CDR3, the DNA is TGTGCCAGCGGTCTTGGGACTGAAGCTTTCTTT.

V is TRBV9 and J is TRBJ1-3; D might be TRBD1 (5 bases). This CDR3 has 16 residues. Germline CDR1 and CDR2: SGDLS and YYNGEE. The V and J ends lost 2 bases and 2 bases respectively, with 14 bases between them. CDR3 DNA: TGTGCCAGCAGCGTTGACAGTATAGCCACTGGAAACACCATATATTTT. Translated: CASSVDSIATGNTIYF.

The CDR3, as DNA: TGTGCCACCATCGGGGCCCCGAACACTGAAGCTTTCTTT. Protein: CATIGAPNTEAFF. This rearrangement joins TRBV19 to TRBJ1-1, with a weak D call TRBD1 (5 bases). V lost 10 bases, J lost 1 base, and 13 bases lay in between. CDR3 length: 13 amino acids. Germline lookup yields CDR1 LNHDA and CDR2 SQIVND (reference sequence).

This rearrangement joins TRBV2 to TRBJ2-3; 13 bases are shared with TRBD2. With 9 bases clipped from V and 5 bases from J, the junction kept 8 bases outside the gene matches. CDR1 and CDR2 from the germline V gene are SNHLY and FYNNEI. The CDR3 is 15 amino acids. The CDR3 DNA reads TGTGCCAGTCGTGGGACTAGCGGGGTTAGAGATACGCAGTATTTT. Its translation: CASRGTSGVRDTQYF.

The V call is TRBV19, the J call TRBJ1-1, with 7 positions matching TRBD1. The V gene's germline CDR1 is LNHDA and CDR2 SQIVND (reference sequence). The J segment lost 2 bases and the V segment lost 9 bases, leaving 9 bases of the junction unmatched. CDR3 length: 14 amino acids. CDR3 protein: CASHSRGINTEAFF. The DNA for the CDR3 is TGTGCCAGCCATTCCAGGGGGATCAACACTGAAGCTTTCTTT.

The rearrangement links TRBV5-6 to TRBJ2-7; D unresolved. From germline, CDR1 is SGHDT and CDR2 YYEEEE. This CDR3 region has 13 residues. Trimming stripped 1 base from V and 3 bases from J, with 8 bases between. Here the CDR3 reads CASSLTAYYEQYF. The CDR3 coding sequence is TGTGCCAGCAGCTTGACAGCATACTACGAGCAGTACTTC.

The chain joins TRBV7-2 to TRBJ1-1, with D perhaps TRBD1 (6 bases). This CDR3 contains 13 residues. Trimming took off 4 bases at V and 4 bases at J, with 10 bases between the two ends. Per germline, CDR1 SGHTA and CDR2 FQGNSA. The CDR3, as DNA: TGTGCCAGCAGCTGGACAGAAATCACTGAAGCTTTCTTT. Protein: CASSWTEITEAFF.

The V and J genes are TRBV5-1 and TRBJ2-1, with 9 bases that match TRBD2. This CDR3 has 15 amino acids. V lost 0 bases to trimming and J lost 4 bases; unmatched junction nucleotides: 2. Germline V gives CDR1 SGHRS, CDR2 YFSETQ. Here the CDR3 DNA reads TGCGCCAGCAGCTTGGCTAGCGGGATATACAATGAGCAGTTCTTC. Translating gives CASSLASGIYNEQFF.

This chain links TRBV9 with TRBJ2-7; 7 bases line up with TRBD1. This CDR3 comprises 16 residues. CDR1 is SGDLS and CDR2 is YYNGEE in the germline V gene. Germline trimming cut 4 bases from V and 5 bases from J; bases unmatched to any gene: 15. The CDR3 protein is CASSPHPGQPSHEQYF. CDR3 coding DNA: TGTGCCAGCAGCCCCCACCCGGGACAGCCGTCCCACGAGCAGTACTTC.

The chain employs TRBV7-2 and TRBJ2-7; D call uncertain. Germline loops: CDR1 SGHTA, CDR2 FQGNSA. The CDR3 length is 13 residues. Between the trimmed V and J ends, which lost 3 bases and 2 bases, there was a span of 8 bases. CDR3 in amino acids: CASSFRVTYEQYF. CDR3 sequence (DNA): TGTGCCAGCAGCTTTAGAGTAACCTACGAGCAGTACTTC.

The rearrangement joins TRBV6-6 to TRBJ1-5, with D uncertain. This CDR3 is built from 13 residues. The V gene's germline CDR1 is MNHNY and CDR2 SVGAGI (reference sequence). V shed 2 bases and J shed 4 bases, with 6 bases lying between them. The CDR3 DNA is TGTGCCAGCAGTTACGACGGAAATCAGCCCCAGCATTTT. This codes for CASSYDGNQPQHF.